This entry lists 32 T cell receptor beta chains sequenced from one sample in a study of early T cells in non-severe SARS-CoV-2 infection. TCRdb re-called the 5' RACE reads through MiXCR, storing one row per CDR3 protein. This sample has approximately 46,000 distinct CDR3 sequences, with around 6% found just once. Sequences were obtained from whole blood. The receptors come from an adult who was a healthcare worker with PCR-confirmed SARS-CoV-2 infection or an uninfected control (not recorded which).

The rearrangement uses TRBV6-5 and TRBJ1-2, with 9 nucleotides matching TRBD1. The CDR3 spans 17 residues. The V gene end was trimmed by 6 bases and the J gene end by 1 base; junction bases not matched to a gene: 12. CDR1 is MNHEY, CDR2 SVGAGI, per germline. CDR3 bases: TGTGCCAGCAGGATTTTACCCGGGACAGGGATTAACTATGGCTACACCTTC. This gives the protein CASRILPGTGINYGYTF.

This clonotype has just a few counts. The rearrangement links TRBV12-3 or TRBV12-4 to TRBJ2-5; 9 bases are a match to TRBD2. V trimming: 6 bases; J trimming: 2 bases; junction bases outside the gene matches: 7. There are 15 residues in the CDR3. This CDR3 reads CASSQDLAGQETQYF. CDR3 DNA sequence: TGTGCCAGCAGCCAGGATCTAGCGGGACAAGAGACCCAGTACTTC.

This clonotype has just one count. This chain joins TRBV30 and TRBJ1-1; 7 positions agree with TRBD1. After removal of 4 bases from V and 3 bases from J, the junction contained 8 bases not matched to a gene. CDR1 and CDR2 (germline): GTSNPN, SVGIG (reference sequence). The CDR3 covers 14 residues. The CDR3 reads CAWTPGQTYTEAFF. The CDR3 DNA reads TGTGCCTGGACTCCGGGACAGACATACACTGAAGCTTTCTTT.

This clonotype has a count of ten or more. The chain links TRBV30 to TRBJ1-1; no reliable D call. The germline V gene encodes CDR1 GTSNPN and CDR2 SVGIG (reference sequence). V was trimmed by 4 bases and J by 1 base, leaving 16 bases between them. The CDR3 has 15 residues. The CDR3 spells CAWNSGNVRNTEAFF. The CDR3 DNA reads TGTGCCTGGAACAGCGGAAATGTCCGGAACACTGAAGCTTTCTTT.

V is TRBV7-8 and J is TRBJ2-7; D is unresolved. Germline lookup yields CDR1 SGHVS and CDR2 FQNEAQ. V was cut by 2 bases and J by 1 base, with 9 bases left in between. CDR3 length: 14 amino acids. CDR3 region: CASSLFPESYEQYF. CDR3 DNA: TGTGCCAGCAGCTTATTTCCGGAATCCTACGAGCAGTACTTC.

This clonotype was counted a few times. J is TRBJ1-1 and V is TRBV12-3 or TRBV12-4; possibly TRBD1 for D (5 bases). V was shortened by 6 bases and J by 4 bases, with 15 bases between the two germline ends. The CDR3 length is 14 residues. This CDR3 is CASSPDGGGTEAFF. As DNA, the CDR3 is TGTGCCAGCAGCCCAGACGGGGGAGGCACTGAAGCTTTCTTT.

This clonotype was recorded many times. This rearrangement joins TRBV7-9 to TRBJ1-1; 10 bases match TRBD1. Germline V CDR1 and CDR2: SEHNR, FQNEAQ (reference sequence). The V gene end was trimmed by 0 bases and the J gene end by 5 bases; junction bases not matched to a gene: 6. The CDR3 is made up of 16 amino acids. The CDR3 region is CASSLARQGAGTEAFF. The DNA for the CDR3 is TGTGCCAGCAGCTTAGCCCGACAGGGGGCGGGAACTGAAGCTTTCTTT. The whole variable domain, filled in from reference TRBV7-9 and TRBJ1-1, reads DTGVSQNPRHKITKRGQNVTFRCDPISEHNRLYWYRQTLGQGPEFLTYFQNEAQLEKSRLLSDRFSAERPKGSFSTLEIQRTEQGDSAMYLCASSLARQGAGTEAFFGQGTRLTVV.

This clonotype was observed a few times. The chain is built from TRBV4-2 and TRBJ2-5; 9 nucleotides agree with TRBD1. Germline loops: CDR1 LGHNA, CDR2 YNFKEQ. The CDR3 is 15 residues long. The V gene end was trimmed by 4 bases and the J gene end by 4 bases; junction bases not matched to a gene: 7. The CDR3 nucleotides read TGTGCCAGCAGCCTATACCAGGGACAGGGAGAGACCCAGTACTTC. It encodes CASSLYQGQGETQYF.

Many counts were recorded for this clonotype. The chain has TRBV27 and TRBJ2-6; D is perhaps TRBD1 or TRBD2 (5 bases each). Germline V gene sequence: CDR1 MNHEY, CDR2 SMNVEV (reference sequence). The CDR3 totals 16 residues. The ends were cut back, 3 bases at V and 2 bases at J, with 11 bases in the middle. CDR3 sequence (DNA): TGTGCCAGCAGTTTGGCGCTGGGGGCTGGGGCCAACGTCCTGACTTTC. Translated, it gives CASSLALGAGANVLTF.

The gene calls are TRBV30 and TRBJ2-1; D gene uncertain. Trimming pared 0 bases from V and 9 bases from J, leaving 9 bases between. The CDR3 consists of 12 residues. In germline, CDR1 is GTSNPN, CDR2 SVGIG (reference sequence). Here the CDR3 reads CAWSVRSGEQFF. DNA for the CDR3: TGTGCCTGGAGTGTAAGGTCGGGTGAGCAGTTCTTC.

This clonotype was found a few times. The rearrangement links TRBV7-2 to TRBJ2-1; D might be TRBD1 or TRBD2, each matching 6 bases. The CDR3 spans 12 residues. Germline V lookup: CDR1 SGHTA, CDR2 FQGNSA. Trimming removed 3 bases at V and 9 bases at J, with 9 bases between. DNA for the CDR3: TGTGCCAGCAGCTTGGGGGGCGGTGAGCAGTTCTTC. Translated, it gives CASSLGGGEQFF.

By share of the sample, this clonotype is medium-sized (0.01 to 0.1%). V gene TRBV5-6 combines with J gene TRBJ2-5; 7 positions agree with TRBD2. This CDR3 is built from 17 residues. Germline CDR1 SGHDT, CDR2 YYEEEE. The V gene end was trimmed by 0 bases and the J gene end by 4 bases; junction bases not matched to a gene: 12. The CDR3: CASSLAGPSGARETQYF. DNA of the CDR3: TGTGCCAGCAGCTTGGCTGGGCCTAGCGGAGCCAGAGAGACCCAGTACTTC.

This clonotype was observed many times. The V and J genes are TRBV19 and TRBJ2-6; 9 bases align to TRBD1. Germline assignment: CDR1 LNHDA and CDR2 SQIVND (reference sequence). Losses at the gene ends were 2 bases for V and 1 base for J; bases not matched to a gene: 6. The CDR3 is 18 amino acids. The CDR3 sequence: CASSIRGQGLSGANVLTF. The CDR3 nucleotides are TGTGCCAGTAGTATAAGGGGACAGGGTCTGTCTGGGGCCAACGTCCTGACTTTC.

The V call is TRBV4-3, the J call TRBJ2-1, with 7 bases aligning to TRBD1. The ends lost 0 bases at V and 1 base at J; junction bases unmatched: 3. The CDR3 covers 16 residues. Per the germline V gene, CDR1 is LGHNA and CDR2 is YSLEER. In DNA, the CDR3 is TGCGCCAGCAGCCAAGACCGACAGGGATCCTACAATGAGCAGTTCTTC. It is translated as CASSQDRQGSYNEQFF.

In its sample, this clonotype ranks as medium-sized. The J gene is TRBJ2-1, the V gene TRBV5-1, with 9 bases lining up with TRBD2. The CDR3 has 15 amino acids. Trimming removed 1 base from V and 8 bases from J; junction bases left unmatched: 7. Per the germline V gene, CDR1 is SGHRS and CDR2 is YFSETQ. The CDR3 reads CASSLRGLAGDEQFF. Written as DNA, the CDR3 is TGCGCCAGCAGCTTGCGGGGACTAGCAGGCGATGAGCAGTTCTTC.

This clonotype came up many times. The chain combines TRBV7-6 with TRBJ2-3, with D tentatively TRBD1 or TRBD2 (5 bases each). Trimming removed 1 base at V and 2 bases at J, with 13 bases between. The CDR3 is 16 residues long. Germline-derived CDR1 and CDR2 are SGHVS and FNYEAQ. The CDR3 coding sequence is TGTGCCAGCAGCTTAGTAATGGGGGACGTCACAGATACGCAGTATTTT. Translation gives CASSLVMGDVTDTQYF.

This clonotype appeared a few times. The CDR3 region is CASSLDPQGSDTQYF. CDR3 nucleotide sequence: TGTGCCAGCAGCTTAGACCCCCAGGGGTCCGATACGCAGTATTTT. The V and J genes are TRBV7-3 and TRBJ2-3; D is possibly TRBD1 (6 bases). The CDR3 runs 15 residues. V lost 2 bases, J lost 6 bases, and 15 bases lay in between. Germline loops: CDR1 SGHTA, CDR2 FQGTGA.

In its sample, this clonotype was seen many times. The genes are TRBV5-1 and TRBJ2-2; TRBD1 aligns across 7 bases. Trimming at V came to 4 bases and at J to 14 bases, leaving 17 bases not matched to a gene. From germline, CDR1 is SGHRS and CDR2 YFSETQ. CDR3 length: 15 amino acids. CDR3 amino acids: CASSAGRRQGWSLFF. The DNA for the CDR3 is TGCGCCAGCAGCGCCGGAAGAAGACAGGGATGGAGTCTGTTTTTT.

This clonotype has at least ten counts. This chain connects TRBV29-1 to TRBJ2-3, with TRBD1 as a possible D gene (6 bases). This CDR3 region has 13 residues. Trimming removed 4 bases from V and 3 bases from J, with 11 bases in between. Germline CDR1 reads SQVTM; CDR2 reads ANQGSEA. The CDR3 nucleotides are TGCAGCGTTGTTGCAGGGGCTACAGATACGCAGTATTTT. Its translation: CSVVAGATDTQYF.

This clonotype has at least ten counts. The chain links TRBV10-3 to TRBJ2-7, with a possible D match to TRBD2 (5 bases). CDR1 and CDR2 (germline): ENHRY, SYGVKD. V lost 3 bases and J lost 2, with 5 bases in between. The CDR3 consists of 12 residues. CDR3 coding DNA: TGTGCCATCAGTGACGGGACCTACGAGCAGTACTTC. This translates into CAISDGTYEQYF.

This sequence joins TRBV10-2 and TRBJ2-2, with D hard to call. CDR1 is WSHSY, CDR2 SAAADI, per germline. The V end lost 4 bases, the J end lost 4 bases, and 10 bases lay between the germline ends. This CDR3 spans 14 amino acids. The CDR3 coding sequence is TGCGCCAGCAGTGTGGCGGACGGCACCGGGGAGCTGTTTTTT. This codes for CASSVADGTGELFF.

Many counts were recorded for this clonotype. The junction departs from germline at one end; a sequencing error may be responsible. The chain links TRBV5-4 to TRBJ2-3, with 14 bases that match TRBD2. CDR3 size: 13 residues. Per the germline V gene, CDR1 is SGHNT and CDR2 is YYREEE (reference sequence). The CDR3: CASSLGLAGASDF. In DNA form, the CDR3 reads TGTGCCAGCAGCCTGGGACTAGCGGGGGCCTCGGATTTT. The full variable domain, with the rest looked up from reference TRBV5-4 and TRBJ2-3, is ETGVTQSPTHLIKTRGQQVTLRCSSQSGHNTVSWYQQALGQGPQFIFQYYREEENGRGNFPPRFSGLQFPNYSSELNVNALELDDSALYLCASSLGLAGASDFGPGTRLTVL.

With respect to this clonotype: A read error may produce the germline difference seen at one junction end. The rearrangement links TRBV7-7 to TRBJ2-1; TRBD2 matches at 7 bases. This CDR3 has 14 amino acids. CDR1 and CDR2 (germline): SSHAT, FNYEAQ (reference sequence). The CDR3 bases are TGTGCTAGCAGCTTAGCCCTGGGGGGGGATGAGCAGTTCTTC. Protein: CASSLALGGDEQFF.

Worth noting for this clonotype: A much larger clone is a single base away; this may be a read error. The CDR3 DNA follows: TGCGGCAGCAGCCCCGACCGAAGCCTACTTTACGAGCAGTACTTC. Translating it yields CGSSPDRSLLYEQYF. The chain uses TRBV5-1 and TRBJ2-7; D unclear. CDR1 SGHRS and CDR2 YFSETQ come from the germline V gene. This CDR3 is built from 15 residues.

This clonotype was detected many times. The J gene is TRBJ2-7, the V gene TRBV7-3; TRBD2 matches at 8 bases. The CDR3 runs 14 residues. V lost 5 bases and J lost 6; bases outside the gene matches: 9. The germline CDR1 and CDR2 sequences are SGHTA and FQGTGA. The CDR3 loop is CASSPSGGQIEQYF. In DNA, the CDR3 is TGTGCCAGCAGCCCCAGCGGGGGCCAGATCGAGCAGTACTTC. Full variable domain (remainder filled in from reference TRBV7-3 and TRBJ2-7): GAGVSQTPSNKVTEKGKYVELRCDPISGHTALYWYRQSLGQGPEFLIYFQGTGAADDSGLPNDRFFAVRPEGSVSTLKIQRTERGDSAVYLCASSPSGGQIEQYFGPGTRLTVT.

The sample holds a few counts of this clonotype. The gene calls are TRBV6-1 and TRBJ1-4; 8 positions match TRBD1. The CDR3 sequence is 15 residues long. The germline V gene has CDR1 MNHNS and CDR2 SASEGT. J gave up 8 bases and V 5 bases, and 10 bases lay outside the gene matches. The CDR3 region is CASSSETGVGEKLFF. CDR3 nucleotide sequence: TGTGCCAGCAGTTCCGAGACAGGGGTAGGGGAAAAACTGTTTTTT.

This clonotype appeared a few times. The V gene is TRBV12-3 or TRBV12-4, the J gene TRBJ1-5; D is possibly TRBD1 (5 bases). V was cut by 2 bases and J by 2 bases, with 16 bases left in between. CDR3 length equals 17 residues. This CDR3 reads CASSLSGRAKGNQPQHF. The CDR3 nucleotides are TGTGCCAGCAGTTTATCAGGCAGGGCTAAGGGCAATCAGCCCCAGCATTTT.

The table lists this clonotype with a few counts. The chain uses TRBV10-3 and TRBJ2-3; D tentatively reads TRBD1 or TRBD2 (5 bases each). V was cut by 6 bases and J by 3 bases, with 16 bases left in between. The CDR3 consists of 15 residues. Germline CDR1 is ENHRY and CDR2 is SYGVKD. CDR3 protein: CAIRGTGFETDTQYF. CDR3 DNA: TGTGCCATCAGGGGGACGGGATTCGAGACAGATACGCAGTATTTT.

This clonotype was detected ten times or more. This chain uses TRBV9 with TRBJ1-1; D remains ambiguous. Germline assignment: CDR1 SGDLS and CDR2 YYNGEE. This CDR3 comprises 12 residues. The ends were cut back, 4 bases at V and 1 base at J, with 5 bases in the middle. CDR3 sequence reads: CASSPQNTEAFF. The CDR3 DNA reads TGTGCCAGCAGCCCTCAGAACACTGAAGCTTTCTTT.

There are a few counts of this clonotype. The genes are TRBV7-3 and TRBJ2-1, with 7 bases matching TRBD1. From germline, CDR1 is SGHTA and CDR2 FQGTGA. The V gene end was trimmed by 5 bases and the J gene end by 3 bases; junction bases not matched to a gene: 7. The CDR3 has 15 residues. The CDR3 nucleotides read TGTGCCAGCAGCGCTTCCGGGACAGACTACAATGAGCAGTTCTTC. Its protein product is CASSASGTDYNEQFF. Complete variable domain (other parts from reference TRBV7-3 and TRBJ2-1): GAGVSQTPSNKVTEKGKYVELRCDPISGHTALYWYRQSLGQGPEFLIYFQGTGAADDSGLPNDRFFAVRPEGSVSTLKIQRTERGDSAVYLCASSASGTDYNEQFFGPGTRLTVL.

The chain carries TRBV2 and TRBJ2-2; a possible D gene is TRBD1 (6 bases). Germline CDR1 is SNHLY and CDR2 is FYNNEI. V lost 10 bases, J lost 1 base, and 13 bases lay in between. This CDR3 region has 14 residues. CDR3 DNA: TGTGCCACCCTTCTGGACAGGAACACCGGGGAGCTGTTTTTT. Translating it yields CATLLDRNTGELFF.

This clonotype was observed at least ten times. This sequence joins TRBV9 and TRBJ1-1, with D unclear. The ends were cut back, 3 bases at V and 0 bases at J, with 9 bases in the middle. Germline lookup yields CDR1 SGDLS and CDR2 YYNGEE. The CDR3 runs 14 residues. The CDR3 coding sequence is TGTGCCAGCAGCGATACAGAATTGAACACTGAAGCTTTCTTT. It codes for CASSDTELNTEAFF.